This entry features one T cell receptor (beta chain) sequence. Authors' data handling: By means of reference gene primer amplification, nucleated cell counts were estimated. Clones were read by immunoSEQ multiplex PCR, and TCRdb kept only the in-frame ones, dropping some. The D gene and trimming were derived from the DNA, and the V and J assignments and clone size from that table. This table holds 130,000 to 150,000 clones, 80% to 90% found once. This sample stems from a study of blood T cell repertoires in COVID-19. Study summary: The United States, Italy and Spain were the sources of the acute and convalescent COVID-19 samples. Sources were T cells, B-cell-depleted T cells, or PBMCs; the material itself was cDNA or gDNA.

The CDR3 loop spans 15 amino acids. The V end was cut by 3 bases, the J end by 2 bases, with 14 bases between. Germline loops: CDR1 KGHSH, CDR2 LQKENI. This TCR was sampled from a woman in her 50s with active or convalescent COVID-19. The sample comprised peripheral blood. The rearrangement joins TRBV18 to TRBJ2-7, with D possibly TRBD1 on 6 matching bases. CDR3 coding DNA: TGTGCCAGCTCACCCCCCCAGGGGCTTACCTACGAGCAGTACTTC. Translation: CASSPPQGLTYEQYF.